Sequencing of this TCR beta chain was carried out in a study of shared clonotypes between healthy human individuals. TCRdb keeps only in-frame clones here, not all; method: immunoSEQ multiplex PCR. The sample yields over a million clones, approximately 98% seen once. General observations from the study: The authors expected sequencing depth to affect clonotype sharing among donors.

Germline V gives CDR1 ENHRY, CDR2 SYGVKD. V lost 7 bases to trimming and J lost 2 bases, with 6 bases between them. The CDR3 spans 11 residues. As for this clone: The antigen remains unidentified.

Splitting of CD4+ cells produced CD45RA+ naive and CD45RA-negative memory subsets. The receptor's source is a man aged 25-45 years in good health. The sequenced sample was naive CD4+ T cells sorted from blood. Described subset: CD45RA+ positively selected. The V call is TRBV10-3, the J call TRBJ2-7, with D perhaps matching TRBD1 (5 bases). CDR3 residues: CAIKGAYEQYF. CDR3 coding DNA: TGTGCCATCAAAGGGGCCTACGAGCAGTACTTC.